This note documents a single TCR beta chain sequence. The antigen remains unidentified. Trimming left V 5 bases short and J 0 bases short, with 19 bases between. The CDR3 contains 17 residues. Germline CDR1 and CDR2: SGHVS and FQNEAQ. 60 Vbeta and 13 Jbeta primers were used in PCR. Assay: immunoSEQ multiplex PCR; the TCRdb copy retains only in-frame clones and omits some. In the table there are about 160,000 clones, more than 75% of which are singletons. Each donor was nominally healthy when sampled (though unrecorded immune exposures were likely). The data stem from a study of cytomegalovirus exposure and HLA in healthy donors. Points from the study as a whole: Another analysis was done later, and it associated around 16,000 TCR beta sequences with HLA alleles at 0.05 false discovery rate. A later analysis found TCR association rates differed by HLA locus, highest for DRB1 and lowest for HLA-C.

The specimen sequenced was PBMCs. The receptor comes from a girl aged 2-10 years in good health and CMV-seropositive. The J gene is TRBJ1-1, the V gene TRBV7-8, with D possibly TRBD1 on 5 matching bases. The CDR3, as DNA: TGTGCCAGCAGCCTTTGGCCTCCGGGGGGATTGAACACTGAAGCTTTCTTT. Translation: CASSLWPPGGLNTEAFF.